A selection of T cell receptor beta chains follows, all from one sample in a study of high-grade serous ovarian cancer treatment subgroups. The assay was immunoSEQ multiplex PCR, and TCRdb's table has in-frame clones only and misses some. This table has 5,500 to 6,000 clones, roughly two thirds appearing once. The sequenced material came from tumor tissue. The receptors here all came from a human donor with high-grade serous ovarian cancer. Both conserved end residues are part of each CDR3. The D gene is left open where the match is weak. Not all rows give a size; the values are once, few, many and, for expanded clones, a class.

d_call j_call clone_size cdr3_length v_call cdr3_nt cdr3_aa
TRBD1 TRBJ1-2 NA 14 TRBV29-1 TGCAGCGTTGTACGACAGGGGATTATCCATGGCTACACCTTC CSVVRQGIIHGYTF
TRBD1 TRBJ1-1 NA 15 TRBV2 TGTGCCAGCAGTCAACAGGGGGCTAGGGGCACTGAAGCTTTCTTT CASSQQGARGTEAFF
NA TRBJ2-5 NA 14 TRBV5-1 TGCGCCAGCAGCTTAAGCGTCCCTAAGGAGACCCAGTACTTC CASSLSVPKETQYF
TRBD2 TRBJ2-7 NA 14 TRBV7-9 TGTGCCAGCAGCTTACGGGGGGGAGCCTACGAGCAGTACTTC CASSLRGGAYEQYF
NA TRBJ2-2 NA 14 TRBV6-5 TGTGCCAGCAGTTACGAGGGTGGCACCGGGGAGCTGTTTTTT CASSYEGGTGELFF
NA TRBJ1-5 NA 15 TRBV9 TGTGCCAGCAGCGCTGGGCCAGTCTCCAATCAGCCCCAGCATTTT CASSAGPVSNQPQHF
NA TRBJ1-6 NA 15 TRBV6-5 TGTGCCAGCAGTTACTCCAGAAGTGGGGAATCACCCCTCCACTTT CASSYSRSGESPLHF
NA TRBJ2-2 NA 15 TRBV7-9 TGTGCCAGCAGCTTTCTCGCAGTGAACACCGGGGAGCTGTTTTTT CASSFLAVNTGELFF
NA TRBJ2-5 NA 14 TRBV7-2 TGTGCCAGCGGGCAGGGAGGCAGATCCATGACCCAGTACTTC CASGQGGRSMTQYF
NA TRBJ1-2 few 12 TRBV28 TGTGCCAGCAGGACGGGGACCTATGGCTACACCTTC CASRTGTYGYTF
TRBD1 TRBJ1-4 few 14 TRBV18 TGTGCCAGCTCGACCCAGTTCGGGACAGGGCAACTGTTTTTT CASSTQFGTGQLFF
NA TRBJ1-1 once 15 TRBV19 TGTGCCAGCCGACCGCTGACAGGAAGGGGCACTGAAGCTTTCTTT CASRPLTGRGTEAFF
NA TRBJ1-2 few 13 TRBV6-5 TGTGCCAGCAGTCCCTTCCTTCTAAGTGGCTACACCTTC CASSPFLLSGYTF
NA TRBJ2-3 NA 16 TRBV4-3 TGCGCCAGCAGCCAAGATCGGATGGGGTACACAGATACGCAGTATTTT CASSQDRMGYTDTQYF
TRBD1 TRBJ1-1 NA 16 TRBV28 TGTGCCAGCGGGGTTTCACTGGGACAGTGGAACACTGAAGCTTTCTTT CASGVSLGQWNTEAFF
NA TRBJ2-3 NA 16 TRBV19 TGTGCCAGTAGTATTGAGGGACACTTCAGCACAGATACGCAGTATTTT CASSIEGHFSTDTQYF
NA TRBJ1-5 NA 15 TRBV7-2 TGTGCCAGCAGCTTGGAGGGGTTTGGCAATCAGCCCCAGCATTTT CASSLEGFGNQPQHF
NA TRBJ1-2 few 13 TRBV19 TGTGCCAGTAGTATCGACAGTAACTATGGCTACACCTTC CASSIDSNYGYTF
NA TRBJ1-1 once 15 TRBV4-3 TGCGCCAGCAGCCAGGTTGACAGCATGAACACTGAAGCTTTCTTT CASSQVDSMNTEAFF
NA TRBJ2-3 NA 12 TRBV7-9 TGTGCCAGCAGCCCTCAAAGGGGGGGCGAATATTTT CASSPQRGGEYF
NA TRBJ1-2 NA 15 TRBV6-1 TGTGCCAGCAGTGAAACGAGCCGGACCTTTCACGGCTACACCTTC CASSETSRTFHGYTF
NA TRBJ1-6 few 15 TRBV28 TGTGCCAGCCTTCTTAGAGGCTCCTATAATTCACCCCTCCACTTT CASLLRGSYNSPLHF
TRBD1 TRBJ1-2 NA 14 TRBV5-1 TGCGCCAGCAGCTCGGGGACAGCCAACTATGGCTACACCTTC CASSSGTANYGYTF
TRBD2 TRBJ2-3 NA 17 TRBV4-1 TGCGCCAGCAGCCAGGGACTAGCGGGGGGGGAAGGAGATACGCAGTATTTT CASSQGLAGGEGDTQYF
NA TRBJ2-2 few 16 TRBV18 TGTGCCAGCTCACCGTTCGACACAGCGAACACCGGGGAGCTGTTTTTT CASSPFDTANTGELFF
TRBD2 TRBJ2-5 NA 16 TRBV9 TGTGCCAGCAGCGCCCGGCTTAGCGGGGCAAAAGAGACCCAGTACTTC CASSARLSGAKETQYF
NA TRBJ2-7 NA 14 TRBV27 TGTGCCAGCGCTACCGGGGATTTCTTCTACGAGCAGTACTTC CASATGDFFYEQYF
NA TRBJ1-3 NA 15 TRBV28 TGTGCCAGCAGTTATTCCCTTCCGGGACGGGGGACCATATATTTT CASSYSLPGRGTIYF
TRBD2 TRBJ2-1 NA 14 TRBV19 TGTGCCAGTAGCGAAGGTGGGACTAGCGGTGAGCAGTTCTTC CASSEGGTSGEQFF
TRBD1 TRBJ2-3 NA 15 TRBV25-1 TGTGCCAGCAGAAACAGGGGGCAACCCACAGATACGCAGTATTTT CASRNRGQPTDTQYF
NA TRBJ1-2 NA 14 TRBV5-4 TGTGCCAGCAGCTTCGCCGGAGCTAACTATGGCTACACCTTC CASSFAGANYGYTF
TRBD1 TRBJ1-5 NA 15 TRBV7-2 TGTGCCAGCAGCGCCGGGACAGGGAAGGGGCAGCCCCAGCATTTT CASSAGTGKGQPQHF
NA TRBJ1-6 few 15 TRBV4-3 TGCGCCAGCAGCCAAACCGGGGACTTGAATTCACCCCTCCACTTT CASSQTGDLNSPLHF
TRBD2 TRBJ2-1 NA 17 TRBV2 TGTGCCAGCAGCGATCCTACCCGGGGGGGCCTTTGGAATGAGCAGTTCTTC CASSDPTRGGLWNEQFF
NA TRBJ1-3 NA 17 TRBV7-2 TGTGCCAGCTCCCCCCTTCCGCTCACAGGGTCTGGAAACACCATATATTTT CASSPLPLTGSGNTIYF
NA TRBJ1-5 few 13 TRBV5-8 TGTGCCAGCCTTGACCGGATCAATCAGCCCCAGCATTTT CASLDRINQPQHF
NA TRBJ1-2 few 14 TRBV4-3 TGCGCCAGCAGCCAACTATCTGACCGGGCGGGCTACACCTTC CASSQLSDRAGYTF
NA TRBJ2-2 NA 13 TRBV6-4 TGTGCCAGCAGTGACAGAAACACCGGGGAGCTGTTTTTT CASSDRNTGELFF
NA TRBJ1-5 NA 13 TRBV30 TGTGCCTGGAGTGCCGACACCAGGGAGCCCCAGCATTTT CAWSADTREPQHF
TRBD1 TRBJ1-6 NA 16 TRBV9 TGTGCCAGCAGCGTATCTGGGACAGGGGGTAATTCACCCCTCCACTTT CASSVSGTGGNSPLHF
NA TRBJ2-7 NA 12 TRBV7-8 TGTGCCAGCAGCTTTACCCCCGGCGGGCAGTACTTC CASSFTPGGQYF
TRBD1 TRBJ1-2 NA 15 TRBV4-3 TGCGCCAGCAGCCAAGGTGCCGGGACAGGGAATGGCTACACCTTC CASSQGAGTGNGYTF
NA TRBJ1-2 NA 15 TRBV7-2 TGTGCCAGCAGCTATGGGGCTACTGCTAACTATGGCTACACCTTC CASSYGATANYGYTF
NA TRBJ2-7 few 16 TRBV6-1 TGTGCCAGCAGTGAAAGGGCCGGGACACAAGGCTACGAGCAGTACTTC CASSERAGTQGYEQYF
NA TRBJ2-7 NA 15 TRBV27 TGTGCCAGCAGTCCGAGATCCGGGAGCTCCTACGAGCAGTACTTC CASSPRSGSSYEQYF
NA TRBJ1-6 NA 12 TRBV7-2 TGTGCCAGCAGCTCAAATAATTCACCCCTCCACTTT CASSSNNSPLHF
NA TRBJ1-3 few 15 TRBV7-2 TGTGCCAGCAGGCGAACTGACAGATCCCGAAACACCATATATTTT CASRRTDRSRNTIYF
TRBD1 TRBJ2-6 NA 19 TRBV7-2 TGTGCCAGCAGCCGAAGGACAGGGACTGCCCACTCTGGGGCCAACGTCCTGACTTTC CASSRRTGTAHSGANVLTF
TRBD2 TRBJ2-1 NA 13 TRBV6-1 TGTGCCAGCAGGATGAGTGGGGGGGATGAGCAGTTCTTC CASRMSGGDEQFF
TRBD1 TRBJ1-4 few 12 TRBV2 TGTGCCAGCAGCCCCGGGACAGCAAAACTGTTTTTT CASSPGTAKLFF
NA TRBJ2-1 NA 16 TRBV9 TGTGCCAGCAGCGTAGGGGGAGGAAGCTCCTACAATGAGCAGTTCTTC CASSVGGGSSYNEQFF
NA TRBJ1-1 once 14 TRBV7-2 TGTGCCAGCAGCTTAGCAGCCCGGAACACTGAAGCTTTCTTT CASSLAARNTEAFF
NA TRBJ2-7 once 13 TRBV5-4 TGTGCCAGCAGCTTGGAAAATGCTTACGAGCAGTACTTC CASSLENAYEQYF
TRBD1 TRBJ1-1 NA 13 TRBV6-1 TGTGCCAGCAAGGGGACAGGGAGCGCTGAAGCTTTCTTT CASKGTGSAEAFF
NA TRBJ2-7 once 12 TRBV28 TGTGCCAGCAGTTTATATCCGTACGAGCAGTACTTC CASSLYPYEQYF